The next 20 T cell receptor beta chains were all read from a single sample in a study of blood T cell repertoires in COVID-19. Here immunoSEQ multiplex PCR was the method, and the copy in TCRdb shows in-frame clones only, minus some. Of about 71,000 clones listed, 89% were seen once; the top ten hold 8% to 10%. Sequenced material: peripheral blood. All receptors derive from a man aged 45-60 years with active COVID-19.

The chain links TRBV9 to TRBJ1-1, with TRBD1 matching 7 bases. Per germline, CDR1 SGDLS and CDR2 YYNGEE. The J segment lost 12 bases and the V segment lost 4 bases, leaving 9 bases of the junction unmatched. CDR3 length equals 12 residues. The chain's CDR3 is CASSPRTGPTFF. The CDR3 nucleotides are TGTGCCAGCAGCCCCCGGACAGGCCCTACTTTCTTT.

The chain uses TRBV6-1 and TRBJ1-5, with D perhaps TRBD1 (6 bases). Trimming took 3 bases from V and 7 from J, leaving 19 bases between them. Per germline, CDR1 MNHNS and CDR2 SASEGT. The CDR3 runs 16 residues. As DNA, the CDR3 is TGTGCCAGCAGTGACGTTAAGGGGACAAGTGTACAGCCCCAGCATTTT. As protein: CASSDVKGTSVQPQHF.

J is TRBJ1-1 and V is TRBV6-5, with D possibly being TRBD1 (5 bases). CDR1 is MNHEY, CDR2 SVGAGI, per germline. The CDR3 contains 15 residues. Trimming removed 0 bases from V and 0 bases from J, with 8 bases in between. The CDR3 reads CASSYSAGMNTEAFF. The DNA of the CDR3 is TGTGCCAGCAGTTACTCGGCAGGGATGAACACTGAAGCTTTCTTT.

The chain employs TRBV19 and TRBJ2-7; D may be TRBD2 (6 bases). Germline assignment: CDR1 LNHDA and CDR2 SQIVND (reference sequence). The CDR3 has 13 residues. The germline V and J ends were trimmed by 9 bases and 5 bases, with 17 bases remaining between them. Written as DNA, the CDR3 is TGTGCCAGCCTGGGGGGACCTTTCCACGAGCAGTACTTC. Its protein is CASLGGPFHEQYF.

J is TRBJ1-5 and V is TRBV7-2; tentatively, D is TRBD1 (5 bases). Trimming shortened V by 2 bases and J by 3 bases, and 8 bases separated the two germline ends. The CDR3 runs 14 residues. Germline V gene data show CDR1 as SGHTA and CDR2 as FQGNSA. CDR3: CASSLQGSNQPQHF. In nucleotides, the CDR3 is TGTGCCAGCAGCTTACAGGGATCCAATCAGCCCCAGCATTTT. The full variable domain, completed using reference TRBV7-2 and TRBJ1-5, is GAGVSQSPSNKVTEKGKDVELRCDPISGHTALYWYRQSLGQGLEFLIYFQGNSAPDKSGLPSDRFSAERTGGSVSTLTIQRTQQEDSAVYLCASSLQGSNQPQHFGDGTRLSIL.

This chain uses TRBV2 with TRBJ2-5, with TRBD1 as a possible D gene (6 bases). V was cut by 3 bases and J by 1 base, with 9 bases left in between. The CDR3 loop spans 14 amino acids. Germline CDR1 SNHLY, CDR2 FYNNEI. CDR3 DNA: TGTGCCAGCAGTGAGGGGACACGCCAAGAGACCCAGTACTTC. The encoded protein is CASSEGTRQETQYF. Supplemented by reference TRBV2 and TRBJ2-5, the full variable domain reads EPEVTQTPSHQVTQMGQEVILRCVPISNHLYFYWYRQILGQKVEFLVSFYNNEISEKSEIFDDQFSVERPDGSNFTLKIRSTKLEDSAMYFCASSEGTRQETQYFGPGTRLLVL.

This rearrangement joins TRBV3-1 (or the pseudogene TRBV3-2) to TRBJ2-3; D possibly corresponds to TRBD1 (5 bases). This CDR3 has 13 amino acids. Trimming shortened V by 1 base and J by 8 bases, and 10 bases separated the two germline ends. Germline lookup yields CDR1 LGHDT and CDR2 YNNKEL (reference sequence). The CDR3 protein is CASSQGRQGTQYF. The CDR3, as DNA: TGTGCCAGCAGCCAAGGGCGCCAGGGTACGCAGTATTTT.

Written as DNA, the CDR3 is TGTGCCAGCAGTTTACTAGGGGGAAAGGGCTACACCTTC. This gives the protein CASSLLGGKGYTF. V is TRBV12-3 or TRBV12-4 and J is TRBJ1-2; a possible D gene is TRBD1 (6 bases). V shed 2 bases and J shed 8 bases, with 12 bases lying between them. The CDR3 has 13 residues.

The V call is TRBV19, the J call TRBJ2-7; 9 nucleotides match TRBD1. J was trimmed by 3 bases and V by 8 bases; bases with no gene match: 5. CDR3 size: 13 residues. The germline gives CDR1 LNHDA, CDR2 SQIVND (reference sequence). The CDR3 region has the DNA TGTGCCAGTGGGACAGGGTACCGCTACGAGCAGTACTTC. This codes for CASGTGYRYEQYF.

This clone was seen once. The V gene is TRBV6-2 or TRBV6-3, the J gene TRBJ1-1; 10 positions agree with TRBD1. In germline, CDR1 is MNHEY, CDR2 SVGEGT. The CDR3 length is 15 residues. J lost 3 bases, V lost 5 bases, and 6 bases had no gene match. CDR3 nucleotide sequence: TGTGCCAGCAGTGAGCCCGGGACAGGGGACACTGAAGCTTTCTTT. This sequence encodes CASSEPGTGDTEAFF.

This chain links TRBV3-1 (or the pseudogene TRBV3-2) with TRBJ2-5; TRBD2 is a possible D gene (5 bases). Between the trimmed V and J ends, which lost 1 base and 12 bases, there was a span of 12 bases. The CDR3 spans 12 residues. CDR1 is LGHDT, CDR2 YNNKEL, per germline (reference sequence). CDR3 residues: CASSQVPLAEYF. CDR3 sequence (DNA): TGTGCCAGCAGCCAAGTCCCCCTAGCCGAGTACTTC.

This clone has a single count. The junction differs from germline at one of its ends, possibly a read error. V usage is TRBV19 and J usage is TRBJ2-7; perhaps TRBD2 as D (7 bases). CDR1 and CDR2 from the germline V gene are LNHDA and SQIVND (reference sequence). This CDR3 spans 15 amino acids. The CDR3 DNA is TGTGCCAGTACTATAGATGGGGGCGGGGGATGGGAGCAGTACTTC. Its translation: CASTIDGGGGWEQYF.

The V gene is TRBV6-5, the J gene TRBJ2-2; 12 nucleotides align to TRBD1. The CDR3 extends over 14 amino acids. CDR1 and CDR2 from the germline V gene are MNHEY and SVGAGI. V was clipped by 7 bases and J by 6 bases; unmatched bases: 3. For the CDR3, the DNA is TGTGCCAGCAAGGGACAGGGGGCTTCCGGGGAGCTGTTTTTT. Its translation is CASKGQGASGELFF.

The chain joins TRBV6-1 to TRBJ2-7, with D perhaps TRBD1 (6 bases). The germline gives CDR1 MNHNS, CDR2 SASEGT. This CDR3 is built from 14 residues. V was clipped by 3 bases and J by 4 bases, with 13 bases between them. The CDR3 coding sequence is TGTGCCAGCAGTGAGTCTGGGACACCATACGAGCAGTACTTC. Translation: CASSESGTPYEQYF.

The chain combines TRBV4-1 with TRBJ1-3; no firm D call. CDR3 length: 16 residues. Germline V gene lookup returns CDR1 MGHRA and CDR2 YSYEKL. V lost 0 bases and J 1 base, leaving 10 bases between the germline ends. The CDR3 region has the DNA TGCGCCAGCAGCCAAGATCTTGGAGGGTCTGGAAACACCATATATTTT. Translating gives CASSQDLGGSGNTIYF.

In DNA, the CDR3 is TGTGCCAGCAGTTACTCGGGTGGAGGTTTCGATGAAAAACTGTTTTTT. Translated, it gives CASSYSGGGFDEKLFF. The J gene is TRBJ1-4, the V gene TRBV6-5; D unclear. CDR1 MNHEY and CDR2 SVGAGI come from the germline V gene. V lost 0 bases and J 6 bases, leaving 14 bases between the germline ends. This CDR3 spans 16 amino acids.

The CDR3 reads CAWSKLTVRTEAFF. The CDR3 nucleotides are TGTGCCTGGAGTAAGTTGACAGTCCGAACTGAAGCTTTCTTT. The gene calls are TRBV30 and TRBJ1-1; D might be TRBD1 (5 bases). The CDR3 is 14 residues long. V dropped 2 bases and J dropped 5 bases, with 15 bases sitting between them. Germline V CDR1 and CDR2: GTSNPN, SVGIG (reference sequence).

The chain has TRBV5-1 and TRBJ2-2; TRBD1 might be the D (6 bases). Germline CDR1 is SGHRS and CDR2 is YFSETQ. This CDR3 region has 15 residues. V was trimmed by 4 bases and J by 2 bases, leaving 12 bases between them. This CDR3 reads CASSAGQHNTGELFF. CDR3 bases: TGCGCCAGCAGCGCTGGACAGCACAACACCGGGGAGCTGTTTTTT.

The chain joins TRBV3-1 (or the pseudogene TRBV3-2) to TRBJ2-6; TRBD1 is a possible D gene (5 bases). V shed 0 bases and J shed 2 bases, with 8 bases lying between them. Germline CDR1 LGHDT, CDR2 YNNKEL (reference sequence). This CDR3 has 16 amino acids. CDR3: CASSQDWGPGANVLTF. In DNA form, the CDR3 reads TGTGCCAGCAGCCAAGATTGGGGCCCTGGGGCCAACGTCCTGACTTTC.

The chain joins TRBV28 to TRBJ2-7, with TRBD2 identical over 8 bases. Germline V gene lookup returns CDR1 MDHEN and CDR2 SYDVKM. The CDR3 loop spans 15 amino acids. After removal of 2 bases from V and 3 bases from J, the junction contained 6 bases not matched to a gene. Here the CDR3 reads CASSLRRGEYYEQYF. DNA of the CDR3: TGTGCCAGCAGTTTACGGCGGGGGGAGTACTACGAGCAGTACTTC.